The 12 T cell receptor beta chains in this list originate from one sample, sequenced in a study of blood T cell repertoires in COVID-19 (dated by TCRdb to the early 2020s). The library was obtained by the immunoSEQ multiplex PCR assay. What TCRdb holds here is the immuneACCESS table cut down to in-frame rearrangements. Part of the clones is not present; checked against another copy, under half of the missing clones reflect an unresolved V gene, and the others are unexplained. The sample table lists about 230,000 clones, approximately 80% of them with a count of one. Less than 8% of the sample rests with the top ten. The specimen was peripheral blood. The receptors come from a woman aged 45-60 years with acute or convalescent COVID-19.

The DNA for the CDR3 is TGTGCCAGCAGCCAAGATCAGGGGGCAAACTATGGCTACACCTTC. As protein: CASSQDQGANYGYTF. The V gene is TRBV14, the J gene TRBJ1-2; TRBD1 matches 8 bases. Germline V CDR1 and CDR2: SGHDN, FVKESK. Trimming cost V 0 bases and J 2 bases; bases outside gene matches: 2. The CDR3 spans 15 residues.

As for this clone: At one end, the junction sequence differs from germline, possibly due to a read error. The CDR3 here is CASSLSGLEQGGPYSF. The DNA of the CDR3 is TGTGCCAGCAGTTTATCGGGGCTTGAACAGGGGGGCCCCTATAGCTTC. This chain connects TRBV28 to TRBJ2-7; 8 nucleotides agree with TRBD1. This CDR3 comprises 16 residues. CDR1 is MDHEN and CDR2 is SYDVKM in the germline V gene.

This chain joins TRBV11-2 and TRBJ1-2; 7 bases are shared with TRBD1. Germline CDR1 reads SGHAT; CDR2 reads FQNNGV. The CDR3 extends over 13 amino acids. After removal of 1 base from V and 8 bases from J, the junction contained 4 bases not matched to a gene. CDR3 sequence: CASSLVQGIGYTF. The CDR3 DNA sequence: TGTGCCAGCAGCTTAGTACAGGGGATCGGCTACACCTTC.

This chain links TRBV27 with TRBJ1-6; no firm D call. The V end was cut by 0 bases, the J end by 0 bases, with 15 bases between. Germline V gene sequence: CDR1 MNHEY, CDR2 SMNVEV (reference sequence). This CDR3 is built from 19 residues. CDR3 loop: CASSLSREQQSSYNSPLHF. DNA for the CDR3: TGTGCCAGCAGTTTATCGAGGGAACAGCAGAGCTCCTATAATTCACCCCTCCACTTT.

The gene calls are TRBV27 and TRBJ2-4; 11 bases agree with TRBD1. V lost 3 bases, J lost 0 bases, and 7 bases stayed unmatched. From germline, CDR1 is MNHEY and CDR2 SMNVEV (reference sequence). The CDR3 has 18 amino acids. This chain's CDR3 is CASSFAGTGGVAKNIQYF. CDR3 in DNA: TGTGCCAGCAGTTTCGCCGGGACAGGGGGGGTAGCCAAAAACATTCAGTACTTC.

This clone is a singleton in its sample. The gene calls are TRBV30 and TRBJ1-6; D may be TRBD1 (6 bases). Germline V gene sequence: CDR1 GTSNPN, CDR2 SVGIG (reference sequence). Between the trimmed V and J ends, which lost 3 bases and 5 bases, there was a span of 11 bases. The CDR3 is 14 residues long. The CDR3 spells CAWSTGRNNSPLHF. Written as DNA, the CDR3 is TGTGCCTGGAGCACAGGGAGAAATAATTCACCCCTCCACTTT.

This clone was found a few times. The chain uses TRBV28 and TRBJ1-2, with 7 bases matching TRBD1. The junction had 14 bases not matched to a gene; V was cut back by 6 bases and J by 7 bases. The CDR3 contains 15 residues. From germline, CDR1 is MDHEN and CDR2 SYDVKM. CDR3 sequence reads: CASSLLGGAVFGYTF. In DNA form, the CDR3 reads TGTGCCAGCAGCCTACTAGGGGGCGCGGTGTTTGGCTACACCTTC.

CDR3 DNA sequence: TGTGCCAGCAGTGTACGCGGGAGGGTTACAGATACGCAGTATTTT. This codes for CASSVRGRVTDTQYF. J is TRBJ2-3 and V is TRBV6-4; 9 positions agree with TRBD2. Trimming took 4 bases from V and 3 from J; bases not matched to a gene: 5. The CDR3 contains 15 residues. CDR1 MRHNA and CDR2 SNTAGT come from the germline V gene.

The V gene is TRBV27, the J gene TRBJ2-3; no reliable D call. The V end was cut by 5 bases, the J end by 5 bases, with 11 bases between. Germline lookup yields CDR1 MNHEY and CDR2 SMNVEV (reference sequence). The CDR3 runs to 13 residues. DNA for the CDR3: TGTGCCAGCAGTCAAATTAACGGAGATACGCAGTATTTT. The encoded protein is CASSQINGDTQYF.

The chain combines TRBV29-1 with TRBJ1-4, with D perhaps TRBD1 (6 bases). The CDR3 extends over 13 amino acids. Germline values: CDR1 SQVTM, CDR2 ANQGSEA. V was shortened by 6 bases and J by 10 bases, with 18 bases between the two germline ends. In DNA form, the CDR3 reads TGCAGCGTCGGGATCGGGGGGCAAGGAAAACTGTTTTTT. Protein product: CSVGIGGQGKLFF. Full variable domain (remainder filled in from reference TRBV29-1 and TRBJ1-4): SAVISQKPSRDICQRGTSLTIQCQVDSQVTMMFWYRQQPGQSLTLIATANQGSEATYESGFVIDKFPISRPNLTFSTLTVSNMSPEDSSIYLCSVGIGGQGKLFFGSGTQLSVL.

The gene calls are TRBV28 and TRBJ1-6; tentatively, D is TRBD1 (5 bases). Germline-derived CDR1 and CDR2 are MDHEN and SYDVKM. This CDR3 has 14 amino acids. V lost 3 bases and J lost 9, with 12 bases in between. This CDR3 is CASSFSGRFSPLHF. In DNA, the CDR3 is TGTGCCAGCAGTTTTTCAGGGCGGTTTTCACCCCTCCACTTT. The variable domain in full, with the rest retrieved from reference TRBV28 and TRBJ1-6, is DVKVTQSSRYLVKRTGEKVFLECVQDMDHENMFWYRQDPGLGLRLIYFSYDVKMKEKGDIPEGYSVSREKKERFSLILESASTNQTSMYLCASSFSGRFSPLHFGNGTRLTVT.

This clone was observed a few times. This chain links TRBV30 with TRBJ2-6; a possible D gene is TRBD1 (6 bases). Trimming removed 0 bases at V and 4 bases at J, with 10 bases between. CDR3 size: 15 residues. The V gene's germline CDR1 is GTSNPN and CDR2 SVGIG (reference sequence). The CDR3: CAWSVSQGGANVLTF. CDR3 bases: TGTGCCTGGAGTGTATCCCAGGGGGGGGCCAACGTCCTGACTTTC.